Here is one T cell receptor beta chain with its context. This specimen belongs to a study of T cell changes during pregnancy in multiple sclerosis. Some clones are missing from TCRdb's copy, which holds only in-frame ones; the method was immunoSEQ multiplex PCR. Here the sample spans approximately 51,000 clones, roughly 90% being singletons. This CDR3 region has 15 residues. CDR1 MDHEN and CDR2 SYDVKM come from the germline V gene. After removal of 5 bases from V and 1 base from J, the junction contained 4 bases not matched to a gene. The chain joins TRBV28 to TRBJ2-5, with 10 bases that match TRBD2. This clonotype was obtained from a female donor with multiple sclerosis, enrolled in a pregnancy study. Material: CD4+ T cells from peripheral blood mononuclear cells, obtained after pregnancy. The CDR3 nucleotides are TGTGCCAGCAGTGGGACTAGCGCATCCCAAGAGACCCAGTACTTC. It yields the protein CASSGTSASQETQYF.